This TCR beta chain was sequenced for a study of blood T cell repertoires in COVID-19. Looking at the study overall: The samples span acute and convalescent COVID-19 from the United States, Italy and Spain. PBMCs, B-cell-depleted T cells, or T cells were the source of the cDNA or gDNA that made up the material.

Trimming cost V 2 bases and J 6 bases, with 10 bases left between them. CDR1 and CDR2 (germline): SGHVS, FQNEAQ. CDR3 size: 13 residues. In the original analysis: It was from reference gene primer amplification that nucleated cell counts were estimated. Assay: immunoSEQ multiplex PCR; the TCRdb copy retains only in-frame clones and omits some. The DNA was the basis for D and trimming; V, J and clone size are from that table. This sample has some 250,000 clones; around 86% occur once, and the top ten carry approximately 6.8%. V usage is TRBV7-8 and J usage is TRBJ1-1; D unresolved. The receptor was derived from a woman in her 70s with active or convalescent COVID-19. The source material was peripheral blood. The CDR3 DNA is TGTGCCAGCAGCTTAAAAGAACGAGCTGAAGCTTTCTTT. It codes for CASSLKERAEAFF.